The clone carrying this T cell receptor (beta chain) has just a few counts. The record originates from a study of CD8+ T cells in alopecia areata. Documented treatment: oral pan-JAK inhibitor, 5-10 mg twice daily. In each case, RNA was isolated and then reverse transcribed into cDNA as the sequencing template. Measured with immunoSEQ multiplex PCR; TCRdb has only the in-frame clones, and not every one. The table has 150,000 to 200,000 clones, 55% to 75% seen once. The CDR3 is 14 residues long. The V gene's germline CDR1 is SGHRS and CDR2 YFSETQ. V shed 3 bases and J shed 6 bases, with 13 bases lying between them.

The starting material was CD4+ T cells sorted from blood, obtained at week 24, from a patient treated with tofacitinib. The chain links TRBV5-1 to TRBJ2-1, with D possibly being TRBD1 (6 bases). The clonotype comes from a human donor with alopecia areata. CDR3 protein: CASSSTQGPNEQFF. The CDR3 region has the DNA TGCGCCAGCAGCTCCACACAGGGTCCCAATGAGCAGTTCTTC.